This TCR beta chain was sequenced in a study of cytomegalovirus exposure and HLA in healthy donors. Use of 60 Vbeta and 13 Jbeta primers characterized the PCR. As handled by the study authors: Later work found around 80 million unique TCR beta chains, with about 10 million shared. Sequencing was performed with immunoSEQ multiplex PCR; in TCRdb, only in-frame clones are kept and a portion is missing. V and J calls plus clone size are reproduced from that table; the DNA served to infer D and trimming. The sample has around 120,000 clones, 81% seen once. Comments on this clone: No antigen is known for it.

Findings of the study overall: There were some V segments, including TRBV6-2 and TRBV6-3, excluded as indistinguishable. Researchers reported in a later analysis that common viral pathogens appeared linked to several top clusters. Rare sequences made up most TCRs, while some public TCRs were found in many donors.

V was pared by 0 bases and J by 4 bases, with 10 bases between. The CDR3 has 14 residues. The germline V gene has CDR1 MNHNY and CDR2 SVGAGI (reference sequence). This TCR was recovered from a man between 18 and 29 years old in good health and CMV-seronegative. The sample comprised PBMCs. The chain joins TRBV6-6 to TRBJ2-7; TRBD2 might be the D (6 bases). CDR3 DNA sequence: TGTGCCAGCAGTTACTCGGGGGGATCGTACGAGCAGTACTTC. Translation: CASSYSGGSYEQYF.